The T cell receptor (beta chain) under discussion was sequenced for a study of blood T cell repertoires in COVID-19 (dated by TCRdb to 2019 to 2021). Broadly, across the study: Samples from collaborators originated in the United States, Italy and Spain and spanned both the acute and convalescent phases of COVID-19. The material from the prospective study consisted of cDNA or gDNA derived from T cells, B-cell-depleted T cells, or PBMCs. Deeply sampled blood TCRbeta repertoires from subjects exposed to, actively infected with, or recovered from COVID-19 were included in the dataset. The repertoires were released in a freely available public database intended as a resource for research on the immune response to SARS-CoV-2. The samples were drawn from the first 160 participants of the ongoing ImmuneRACE study and from 1,254 subjects provided by 6 global collaborators. Nearly every sample came with metadata listing a de-identified subject ID, COVID-19 status, age in years and sex. HLA class I and class II types, where available, came from metadata supplied by the sample provider rather than from assay-based typing. Study-wide findings and limitations: How much clinical and demographic metadata was included differed by source and by participant, and the metadata was provided uncurated.

Collaborating institutions collected whole blood in K2EDTA tubes following their own protocols. For TCRbeta analysis, collaborators shipped samples in one of three forms: frozen whole blood, isolated PBMCs, or DNA extracted from either of those sample types. This clone showed up just once. Its antigen is not yet known. The input lacks base qualities; no much larger clone sits a single base away. The CDR3 runs 15 residues from the cysteine to the phenylalanine. Of the read, only the CDR3 DNA is kept; its 45 bases are in frame from base 1. In the germline V gene (reference sequence), CDR1 corresponds to LNHDA and CDR2 to SQIVND. Germline trimming: 7 bases from V, 4 bases from J; junction bases outside gene matches: 10. The immunoSEQ Assay, a bias-controlled multiplex PCR, was used to amplify TCRbeta CDR3 regions from genomic DNA. On the study's bioinformatics: The number of nucleated cells in each sample was estimated from the amplification of reference gene primers within the assay. To quantify the absolute abundance of each unique TCRbeta CDR3 rearrangement, sequence reads were collapsed and filtered. Productive Simpson clonality was computed per sample as the square root of Simpson's diversity index over productive rearrangements. The immuneACCESS repertoire file appears here via TCRdb, limited to in-frame rearrangements. These files lack a portion of the clones; in checked studies, under half of the deficit traces to unresolved V genes, and the cause of the others is not known. V and J calls plus clone size are reproduced from that table; the DNA served to infer D and trimming. Here the sample has approximately 130,000 clones; about 76% occur a single time. The ten largest clonotypes hold more than 15% of the sample.

The source is a man at least 80 years old with acute or convalescent COVID-19. The specimen was peripheral blood. Rearrangement joined TRBV19 to TRBJ1-2; 9 bases in the junction line up with TRBD1. The DNA sequence follows: TGTGCCAGTATCACAGGACAGGGGACGATCTATGGCTACACCTTC. Its amino acids are CASITGQGTIYGYTF.